A single TCR beta chain is shown here with its context. V was clipped by 3 bases and J by 1 base, with 13 bases between them. Germline CDR1 is LNHDA and CDR2 is SQIVND (reference sequence). The CDR3 extends over 15 amino acids. The record originates from a study of blood T cell repertoires in COVID-19. Overall study context: Acute-phase and convalescent COVID-19 samples originated in the United States, Italy and Spain. From T cells, B-cell-depleted T cells, or PBMCs came the material, which was cDNA or gDNA.

Profiling relied on immunoSEQ multiplex PCR, and the TCRdb table lists in-frame clones only, not all of them. The sample holds some 220,000 clones, less than 85% seen once. The chain recombines TRBV19 with TRBJ2-7; tentative D call: TRBD2 (5 bases). This receptor was taken from an older woman with acute or convalescent COVID-19. Material for sequencing was peripheral blood. CDR3 protein: CASSIYPDFSYEQYF. DNA of the CDR3: TGTGCCAGTAGTATCTACCCGGACTTTTCCTACGAGCAGTACTTC.